This T cell receptor beta chain was obtained from a study of early T cells in non-severe SARS-CoV-2 infection. Study at large: The study sequenced bulk RNA from unsorted whole blood, with chains unpaired. Whole-study results and caveats: The VDJdb matching leaned toward anti-spike CD8 responses and overlooked private and CD4 specificities.

Attachment of unique molecular identifiers to individual cDNA molecules was performed. TCRdb itself ran the 5' RACE reads through MiXCR, one entry per CDR3 protein. The repertoire has 35,000 to 45,000 distinct CDR3 sequences, about 6% of them found once; the top ten carry more than 7.5%. This clonotype was seen more than once but under ten times. The target antigen is unknown. V was cut by 2 bases and J by 6 bases, with 12 bases left in between. This CDR3 comprises 14 residues. CDR1 is SGHRS, CDR2 YFSETQ, per germline. V is TRBV5-1 and J is TRBJ1-5; weak D call: TRBD1 (5 bases). The source was whole blood, collected at baseline. This receptor was identified in an adult who was a healthcare worker with PCR-confirmed SARS-CoV-2 infection or an uninfected control (not recorded which). The CDR3 here is CASSLPGRPQPQHF. CDR3 sequence (DNA): TGCGCCAGCAGCTTACCAGGGAGGCCTCAGCCCCAGCATTTT.